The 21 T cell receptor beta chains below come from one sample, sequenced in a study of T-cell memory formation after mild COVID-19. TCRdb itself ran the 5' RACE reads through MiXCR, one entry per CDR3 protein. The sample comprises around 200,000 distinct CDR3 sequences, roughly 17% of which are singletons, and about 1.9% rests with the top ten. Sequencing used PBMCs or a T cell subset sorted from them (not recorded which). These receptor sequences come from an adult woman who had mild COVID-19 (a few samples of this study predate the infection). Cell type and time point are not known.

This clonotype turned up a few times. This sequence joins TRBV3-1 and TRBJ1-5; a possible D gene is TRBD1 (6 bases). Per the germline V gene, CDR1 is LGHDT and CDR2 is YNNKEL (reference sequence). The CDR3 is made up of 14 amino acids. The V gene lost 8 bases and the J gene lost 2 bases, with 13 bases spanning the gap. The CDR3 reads CASGEGGGNQPQHF. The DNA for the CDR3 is TGTGCCAGCGGGGAGGGGGGTGGCAATCAGCCCCAGCATTTT.

CDR3 nucleotides: TGTGCCAGTGCCCCCGGGACTACCCGTGGGCGGCAGTACTTC. Its protein product is CASAPGTTRGRQYF. The V and J genes are TRBV19 and TRBJ2-7, with TRBD2 matching over 7 bases. Per the germline V gene, CDR1 is LNHDA and CDR2 is SQIVND (reference sequence). This CDR3 region has 14 residues. Losses at the gene ends were 8 bases for V and 9 bases for J; bases not matched to a gene: 16.

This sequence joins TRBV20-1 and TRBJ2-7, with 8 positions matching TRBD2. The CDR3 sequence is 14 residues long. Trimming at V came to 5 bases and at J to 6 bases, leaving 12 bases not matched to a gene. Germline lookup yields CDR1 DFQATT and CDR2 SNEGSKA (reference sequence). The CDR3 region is CSASLERGIGEQYF. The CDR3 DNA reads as TGCAGTGCTTCGCTAGAGCGGGGGATTGGCGAGCAGTACTTC.

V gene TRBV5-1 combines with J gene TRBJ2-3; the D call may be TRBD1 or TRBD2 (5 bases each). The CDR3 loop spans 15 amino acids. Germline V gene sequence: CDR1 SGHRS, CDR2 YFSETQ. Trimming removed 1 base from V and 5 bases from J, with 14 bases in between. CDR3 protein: CASSLSTGQGDTQYF. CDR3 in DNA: TGCGCCAGCAGCTTGTCAACGGGGCAGGGAGATACGCAGTATTTT.

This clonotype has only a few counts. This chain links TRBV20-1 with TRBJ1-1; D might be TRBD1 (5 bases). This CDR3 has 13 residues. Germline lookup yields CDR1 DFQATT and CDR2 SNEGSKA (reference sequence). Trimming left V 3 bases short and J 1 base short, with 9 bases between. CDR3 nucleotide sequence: TGCAGTGCTAGCGGCCAGGGGAACACTGAAGCTTTCTTT. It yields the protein CSASGQGNTEAFF.

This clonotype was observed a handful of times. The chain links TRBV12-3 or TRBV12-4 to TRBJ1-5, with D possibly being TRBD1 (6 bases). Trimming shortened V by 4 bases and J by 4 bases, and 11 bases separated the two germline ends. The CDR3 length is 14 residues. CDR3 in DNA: TGTGCCAGCAGTTCCAGGACAGCGAATCAGCCCCAGCATTTT. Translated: CASSSRTANQPQHF.

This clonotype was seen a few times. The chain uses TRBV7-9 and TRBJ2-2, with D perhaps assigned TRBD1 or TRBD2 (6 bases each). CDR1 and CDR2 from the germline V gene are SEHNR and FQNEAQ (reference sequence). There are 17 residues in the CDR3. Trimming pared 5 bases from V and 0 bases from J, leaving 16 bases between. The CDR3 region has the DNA TGTGCCAGCAGCCCCTCCGGGGGCCTTGCGAACACCGGGGAGCTGTTTTTT. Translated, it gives CASSPSGGLANTGELFF. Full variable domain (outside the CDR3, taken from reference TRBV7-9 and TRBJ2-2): DTGVSQNPRHKITKRGQNVTFRCDPISEHNRLYWYRQTLGQGPEFLTYFQNEAQLEKSRLLSDRFSAERPKGSFSTLEIQRTEQGDSAMYLCASSPSGGLANTGELFFGEGSRLTVL.

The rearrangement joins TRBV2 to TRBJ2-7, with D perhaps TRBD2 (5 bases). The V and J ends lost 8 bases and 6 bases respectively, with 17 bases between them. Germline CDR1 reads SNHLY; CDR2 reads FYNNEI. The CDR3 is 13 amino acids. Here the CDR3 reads CASYGSFKGEQYF. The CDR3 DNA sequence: TGTGCCAGCTATGGGAGCTTCAAAGGCGAGCAGTACTTC. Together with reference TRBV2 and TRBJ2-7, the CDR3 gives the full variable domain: EPEVTQTPSHQVTQMGQEVILRCVPISNHLYFYWYRQILGQKVEFLVSFYNNEISEKSEIFDDQFSVERPDGSNFTLKIRSTKLEDSAMYFCASYGSFKGEQYFGPGTRLTVT.

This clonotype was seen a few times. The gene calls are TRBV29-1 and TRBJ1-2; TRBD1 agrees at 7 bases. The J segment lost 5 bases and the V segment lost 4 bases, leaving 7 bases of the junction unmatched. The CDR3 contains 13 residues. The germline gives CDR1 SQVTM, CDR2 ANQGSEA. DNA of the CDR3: TGCAGCGTTGCCCACCGGGACAGTTATGGCTACACCTTC. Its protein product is CSVAHRDSYGYTF.

The chain's CDR3 is CASSPRTAGNTGELFF. The CDR3 nucleotides read TGTGCCAGCAGCCCCCGGACAGCAGGGAACACCGGGGAGCTGTTTTTT. The V gene is TRBV7-3, the J gene TRBJ2-2; tentatively, D is TRBD1 (6 bases). The length of the CDR3 is 16 residues. V lost 5 bases and J 1 base, leaving 14 bases between the germline ends. CDR1 is SGHTA, CDR2 FQGTGA, per germline. Looking up the rest from reference TRBV7-3 and TRBJ2-2 gives the full variable domain: GAGVSQTPSNKVTEKGKYVELRCDPISGHTALYWYRQSLGQGPEFLIYFQGTGAADDSGLPNDRFFAVRPEGSVSTLKIQRTERGDSAVYLCASSPRTAGNTGELFFGEGSRLTVL.

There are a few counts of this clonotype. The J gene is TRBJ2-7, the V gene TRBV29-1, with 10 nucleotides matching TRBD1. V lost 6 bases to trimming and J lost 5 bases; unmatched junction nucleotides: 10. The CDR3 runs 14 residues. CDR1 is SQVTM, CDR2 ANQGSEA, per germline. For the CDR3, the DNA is TGCAGCGTGCGACAGGGGGCGCGGGTCCACGAGCAGTACTTC. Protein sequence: CSVRQGARVHEQYF.

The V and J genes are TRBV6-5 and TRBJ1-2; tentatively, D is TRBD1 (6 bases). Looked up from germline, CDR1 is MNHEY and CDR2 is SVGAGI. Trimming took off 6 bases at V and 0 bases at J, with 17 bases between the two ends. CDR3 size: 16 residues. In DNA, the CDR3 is TGTGCCAGCAGAATTCGCCTAGGGACATCTAACTATGGCTACACCTTC. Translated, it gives CASRIRLGTSNYGYTF.

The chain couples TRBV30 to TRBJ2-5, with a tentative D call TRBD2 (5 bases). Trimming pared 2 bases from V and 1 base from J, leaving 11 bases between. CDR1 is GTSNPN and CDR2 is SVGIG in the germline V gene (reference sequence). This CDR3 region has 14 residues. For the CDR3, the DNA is TGTGCCTGGAGTCGGGCGGGCCTCCAAGAGACCCAGTACTTC. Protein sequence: CAWSRAGLQETQYF.

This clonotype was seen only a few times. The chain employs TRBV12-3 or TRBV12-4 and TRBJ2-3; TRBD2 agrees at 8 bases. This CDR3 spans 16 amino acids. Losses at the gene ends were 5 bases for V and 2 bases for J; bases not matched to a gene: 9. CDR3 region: CASSPRVSGVTDTQYF. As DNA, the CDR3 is TGTGCCAGCAGTCCCCGGGTTAGCGGGGTCACAGATACGCAGTATTTT.

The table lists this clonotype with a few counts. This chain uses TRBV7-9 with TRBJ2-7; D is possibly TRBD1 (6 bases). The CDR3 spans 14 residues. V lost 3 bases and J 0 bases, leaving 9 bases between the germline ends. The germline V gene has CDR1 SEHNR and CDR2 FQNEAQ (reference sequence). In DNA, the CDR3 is TGTGCCAGCAGCTTTCAGGGGATCTCCTACGAGCAGTACTTC. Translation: CASSFQGISYEQYF.

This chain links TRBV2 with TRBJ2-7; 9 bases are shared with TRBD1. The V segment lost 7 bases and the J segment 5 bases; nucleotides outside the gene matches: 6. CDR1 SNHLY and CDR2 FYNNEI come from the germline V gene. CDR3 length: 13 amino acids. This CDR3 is CASTRTGEDEQYF. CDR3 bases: TGTGCCAGCACCCGGACAGGGGAAGACGAGCAGTACTTC.

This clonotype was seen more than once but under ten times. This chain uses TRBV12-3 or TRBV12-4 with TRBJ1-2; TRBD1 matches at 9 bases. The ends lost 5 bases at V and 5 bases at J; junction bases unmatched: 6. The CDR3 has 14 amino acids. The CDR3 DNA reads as TGTGCCAGCAGTCTCAGTGGGACAGGGTATGGCTACACCTTC. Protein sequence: CASSLSGTGYGYTF.

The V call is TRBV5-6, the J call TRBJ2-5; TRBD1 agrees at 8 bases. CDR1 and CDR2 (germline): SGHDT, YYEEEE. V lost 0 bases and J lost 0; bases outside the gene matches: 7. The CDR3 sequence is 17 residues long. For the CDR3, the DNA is TGTGCCAGCAGCTTGGCGACAGGGGCTTTGTACCAAGAGACCCAGTACTTC. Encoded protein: CASSLATGALYQETQYF.

CDR3 protein: CASSKGQVDGYTF. The CDR3, as DNA: TGCGCCAGCAGCAAGGGACAGGTGGATGGCTACACCTTC. V is TRBV5-1 and J is TRBJ1-2; TRBD1 agrees at 8 bases. The CDR3 covers 13 residues. Germline CDR1 and CDR2: SGHRS and YFSETQ. With 4 bases clipped from V and 6 bases from J, the junction kept 5 bases outside the gene matches.

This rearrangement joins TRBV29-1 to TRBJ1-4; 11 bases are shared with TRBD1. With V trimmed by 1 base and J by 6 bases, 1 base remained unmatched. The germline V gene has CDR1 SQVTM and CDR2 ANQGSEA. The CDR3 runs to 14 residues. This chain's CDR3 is CSVEGDRGDEKLFF. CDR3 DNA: TGCAGCGTTGAAGGGGACAGGGGGGATGAAAAACTGTTTTTT.

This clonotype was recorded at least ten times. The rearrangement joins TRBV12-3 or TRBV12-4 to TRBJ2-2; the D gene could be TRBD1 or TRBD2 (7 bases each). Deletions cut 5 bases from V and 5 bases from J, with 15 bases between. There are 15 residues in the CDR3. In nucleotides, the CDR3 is TGTGCCAGCAGTACCCGACAGGGAGGGACCGGGGAGCTGTTTTTT. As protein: CASSTRQGGTGELFF.